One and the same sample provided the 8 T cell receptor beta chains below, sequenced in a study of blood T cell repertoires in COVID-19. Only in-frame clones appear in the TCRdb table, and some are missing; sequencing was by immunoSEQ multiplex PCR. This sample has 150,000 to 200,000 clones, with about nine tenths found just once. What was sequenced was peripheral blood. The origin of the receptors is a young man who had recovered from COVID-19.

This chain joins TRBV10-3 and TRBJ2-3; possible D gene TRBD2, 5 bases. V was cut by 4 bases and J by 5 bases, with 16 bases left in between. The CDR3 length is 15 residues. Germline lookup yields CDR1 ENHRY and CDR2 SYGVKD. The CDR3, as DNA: TGTGCCATCAGTGGCGAGGGAACCCAAAGAGATACGCAGTATTTT. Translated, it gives CAISGEGTQRDTQYF.

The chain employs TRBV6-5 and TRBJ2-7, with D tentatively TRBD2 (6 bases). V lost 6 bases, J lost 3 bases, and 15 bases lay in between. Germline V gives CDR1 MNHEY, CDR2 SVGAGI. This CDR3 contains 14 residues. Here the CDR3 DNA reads TGTGCCAGCAGCCCCGGGACTGTCAACTACGAGCAGTACTTC. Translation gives CASSPGTVNYEQYF.

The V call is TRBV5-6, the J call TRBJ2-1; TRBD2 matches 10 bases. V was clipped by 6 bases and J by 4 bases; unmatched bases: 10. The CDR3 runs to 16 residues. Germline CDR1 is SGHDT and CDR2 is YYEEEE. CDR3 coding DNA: TGTGCCAGCATCCCGATCCGGACTAGCGGATACAATGAGCAGTTCTTC. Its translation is CASIPIRTSGYNEQFF. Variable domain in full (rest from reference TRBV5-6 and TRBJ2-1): DAGVTQSPTHLIKTRGQQVTLRCSPKSGHDTVSWYQQALGQGPQFIFQYYEEEERQRGNFPDRFSGHQFPNYSSELNVNALLLGDSALYLCASIPIRTSGYNEQFFGPGTRLTVL.

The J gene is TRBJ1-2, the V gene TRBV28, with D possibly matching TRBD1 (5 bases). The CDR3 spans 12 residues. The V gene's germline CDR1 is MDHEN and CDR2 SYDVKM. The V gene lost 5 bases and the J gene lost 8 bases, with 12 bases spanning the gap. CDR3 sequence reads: CASSLRAGGYTF. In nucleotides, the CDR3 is TGTGCCAGCAGTCTCAGGGCGGGGGGCTACACCTTC.

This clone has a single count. The CDR3 loop reads CSVGQGRTEAFF. CDR3 sequence (DNA): TGCAGCGTTGGACAGGGTCGAACTGAAGCTTTCTTT. The chain combines TRBV29-1 with TRBJ1-1, with TRBD1 identical over 7 bases. This CDR3 spans 12 amino acids. With 4 bases clipped from V and 5 bases from J, the junction kept 4 bases outside the gene matches. The germline V gene has CDR1 SQVTM and CDR2 ANQGSEA.

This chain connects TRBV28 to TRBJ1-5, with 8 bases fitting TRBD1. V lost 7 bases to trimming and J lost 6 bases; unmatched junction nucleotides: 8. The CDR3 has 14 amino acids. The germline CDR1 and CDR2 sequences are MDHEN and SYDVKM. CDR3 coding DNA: TGTGCCAGCACCTCCGGACAGGGCTTTCAGCCCCAGCATTTT. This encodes CASTSGQGFQPQHF.

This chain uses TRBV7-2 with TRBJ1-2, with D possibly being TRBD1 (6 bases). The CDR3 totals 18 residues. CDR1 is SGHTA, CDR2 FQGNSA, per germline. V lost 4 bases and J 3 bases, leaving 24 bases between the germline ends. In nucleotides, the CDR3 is TGTGCCAGCAGCTCACCCGCGGGCGGACAGCTTTTCTACTATGGCTACACCTTC. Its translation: CASSSPAGGQLFYYGYTF.

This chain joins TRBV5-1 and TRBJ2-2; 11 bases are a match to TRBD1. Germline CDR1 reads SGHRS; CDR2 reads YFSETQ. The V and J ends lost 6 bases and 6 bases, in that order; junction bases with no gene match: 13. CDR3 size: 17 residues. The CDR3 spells CASMSGRRTGGPGELFF. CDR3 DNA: TGCGCCAGCATGTCGGGTCGTAGGACAGGGGGCCCCGGGGAGCTGTTTTTT. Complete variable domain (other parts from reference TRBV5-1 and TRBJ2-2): KAGVTQTPRYLIKTRGQQVTLSCSPISGHRSVSWYQQTPGQGLQFLFEYFSETQRNKGNFPGRFSGRQFSNSRSEMNVSTLELGDSALYLCASMSGRRTGGPGELFFGEGSRLTVL.